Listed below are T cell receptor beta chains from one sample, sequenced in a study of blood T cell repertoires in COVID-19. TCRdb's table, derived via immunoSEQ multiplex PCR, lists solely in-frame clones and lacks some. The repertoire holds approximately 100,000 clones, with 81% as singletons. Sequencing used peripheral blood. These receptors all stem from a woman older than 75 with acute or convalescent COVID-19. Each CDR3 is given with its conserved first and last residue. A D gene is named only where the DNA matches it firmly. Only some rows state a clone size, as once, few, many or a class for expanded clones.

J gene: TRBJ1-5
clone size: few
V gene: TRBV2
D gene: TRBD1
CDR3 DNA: TGTGCCAGCCTACGGGACAGGACAAGCAATCAGCCCCAGCATTTT
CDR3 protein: CASLRDRTSNQPQHF

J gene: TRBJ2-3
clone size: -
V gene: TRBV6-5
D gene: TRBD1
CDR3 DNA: TGTGCCAGCAGAAAACGACAGGGGGCAGATACGCAGTATTTT
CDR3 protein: CASRKRQGADTQYF

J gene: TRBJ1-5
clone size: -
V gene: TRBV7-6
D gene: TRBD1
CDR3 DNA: TGTGCCAGCAGCACAAGTCAGGGGGCCAGCAATCAGCCCCAGCATTTT
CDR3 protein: CASSTSQGASNQPQHF

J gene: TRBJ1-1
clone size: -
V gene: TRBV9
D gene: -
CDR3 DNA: TGTGCCAGCAGCCCAGAGACAACCACTGAAGCTTTCTTT
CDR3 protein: CASSPETTTEAFF

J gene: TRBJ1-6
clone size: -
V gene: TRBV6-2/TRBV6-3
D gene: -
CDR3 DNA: TGTGCCAGCAGTTATGGGGGCTCACCCCTCCACTTT
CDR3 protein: CASSYGGSPLHF

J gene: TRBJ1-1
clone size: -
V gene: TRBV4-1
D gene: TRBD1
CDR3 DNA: TGCGCCAGCAGCCAACCCCCGGGACAGGGGGCAACGATCGTCACTGAAGCTTTCTTT
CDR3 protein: CASSQPPGQGATIVTEAFF

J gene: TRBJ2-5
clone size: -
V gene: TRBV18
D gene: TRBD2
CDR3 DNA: TGTGCCAGCTCACCACCGAACGGGAGGCAAGAGACCCAGTACTTC
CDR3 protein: CASSPPNGRQETQYF

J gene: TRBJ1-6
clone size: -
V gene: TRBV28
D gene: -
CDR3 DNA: TGTGCCAGCAGTTGGGGGGGCAGAAGGTCAGCACCCCTCCACTTT
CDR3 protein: CASSWGGRRSAPLHF

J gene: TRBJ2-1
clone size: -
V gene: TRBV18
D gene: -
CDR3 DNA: TGTGCCAGCTCACCCCAGCGGGCGAACAATGAGCAGTTCTTC
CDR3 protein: CASSPQRANNEQFF

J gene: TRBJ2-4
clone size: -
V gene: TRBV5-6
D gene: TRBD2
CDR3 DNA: TGTGCCAGCAGTTGGGGGGAGGGAATATTCAAAAACATTCAGTACTTC
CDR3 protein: CASSWGEGIFKNIQYF

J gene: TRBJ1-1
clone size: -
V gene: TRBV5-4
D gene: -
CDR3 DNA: TGTGCCAGCAGCTTTGATCGTGCGGCAGGGCAATCGTCTGCTTTCTTT
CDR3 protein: CASSFDRAAGQSSAFF

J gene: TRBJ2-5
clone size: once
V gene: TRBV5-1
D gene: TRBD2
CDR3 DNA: TGCGCCAGCAGCTTGGCACCGGGACTAGCGGCCCCCAAGACCCAGTACTTC
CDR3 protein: CASSLAPGLAAPKTQYF